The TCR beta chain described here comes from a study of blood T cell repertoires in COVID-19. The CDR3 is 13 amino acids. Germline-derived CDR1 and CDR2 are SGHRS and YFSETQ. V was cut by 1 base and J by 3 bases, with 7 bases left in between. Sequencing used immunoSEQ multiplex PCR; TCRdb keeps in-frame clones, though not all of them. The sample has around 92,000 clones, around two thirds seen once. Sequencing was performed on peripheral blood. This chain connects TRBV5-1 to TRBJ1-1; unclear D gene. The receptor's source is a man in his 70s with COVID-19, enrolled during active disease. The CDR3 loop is CASSLKLDTEAFF. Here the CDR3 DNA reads TGCGCCAGCAGCTTGAAGCTGGACACTGAAGCTTTCTTT.